This T cell receptor beta chain was identified during a study of PD-L1 blockade in urothelial cancer. Findings and caveats of the study: Larger 3-week expansion of tumor-associated blood clones was seen in durable-benefit patients.

Per germline, CDR1 MNHEY and CDR2 SVGAGI. V lost 11 bases and J 4 bases, leaving 14 bases between the germline ends. The CDR3 consists of 12 residues. Described time point: pretreatment peripheral blood. Every PCR received spiked-in synthetic TCR analog templates. Sequenced by immunoSEQ multiplex PCR; TCRdb stores in-frame clones only, minus some. Of about 79,000 clones in the sample, around four fifths were seen once. On this clone itself: No antigen is known for it.

The sequencing used PBMCs, collected around atezolizumab (anti-PD-L1) treatment. The receptor was derived from a man between 35 and 55 years old with urothelial cancer. V gene TRBV6-5 combines with J gene TRBJ1-1; weak D call: TRBD1 (6 bases). CDR3 sequence: CAFQGYGTEAFF. As DNA, the CDR3 is TGTGCCTTTCAGGGGTATGGCACTGAAGCTTTCTTT.